A selection of T cell receptor beta chains follows, all from one sample in a study of response to subunit inactivated influenza vaccine. TCRdb re-called the RT-PCR reads through MiXCR, storing one row per CDR3 protein. The repertoire holds 450,000 to 600,000 distinct CDR3 sequences, with around 7.7% as singletons. Sequenced material: PBMCs from blood, taken around 25 months after vaccination. The receptors shown here come from a man aged 50-75 years who received an inactivated influenza vaccine. Both conserved end residues are part of each CDR3. The order of the fields is clone size, J gene, V gene, D gene, CDR3 DNA, CDR3 protein. D genes are given only for firm matches. Some rows have no size entry. The others give once, few or many, or a class for an expanded clone.

.,TRBJ2-7,TRBV27,.,TGTGCCAGCAGTTTAATGGGGGCCGAGCAGTACTTC,CASSLMGAEQYF
.,TRBJ1-4,TRBV28,.,TGTGCCAGCAGTGACCCGGGACACACTAATGAAAAACTGTTTTTT,CASSDPGHTNEKLFF
few,TRBJ1-2,TRBV6-7,TRBD1,TGTGCCAGCAGGTTGGGGGGACAGCGTTGGAACTATGGCTACACCTTC,CASRLGGQRWNYGYTF
many,TRBJ2-1,TRBV20-1,TRBD2,TGCAGTGCTAGACCACCCATTACTAGCGGGGGGGCCTACAATGAGCAGTTCTTC,CSARPPITSGGAYNEQFF
few,TRBJ1-5,TRBV7-2,.,TGTGCCAGCAGCTCCTCCTCCGATCAGCCCCAGCATTTT,CASSSSSDQPQHF
.,TRBJ2-7,TRBV5-1,TRBD1,TGCGCCAGCAGCCCCTTGTGGGGATCCGGGACAGGCACGGACGAGCAGTACTTC,CASSPLWGSGTGTDEQYF
.,TRBJ2-5,TRBV18,TRBD1,TGTGCCAGCTCCCCCCGGCAGGGACAGCACCAAGAGACCCAGTACTTC,CASSPRQGQHQETQYF
many,TRBJ1-2,TRBV7-9,TRBD1,TGTGCCAGCAGCTCGGGACAGCTTTTAAGCGGAGAAGGCTACACCTTC,CASSSGQLLSGEGYTF
few,TRBJ2-7,TRBV5-5,TRBD2,TGTGCCAGCAGCAGTACTAGCGGGACGCCCTACGAGCAGTACTTC,CASSSTSGTPYEQYF
.,TRBJ2-6,TRBV9,TRBD1,TGTGCCAGCAGCGCGGGGACAGGGAGGGTTGGGGCCAACGTCCTGACTTTC,CASSAGTGRVGANVLTF
few,TRBJ2-1,TRBV6-1,TRBD2,TGTGCCAGCTCCCGGACTAGCGCATCCTACAATGAGCAGTTCTTC,CASSRTSASYNEQFF
.,TRBJ2-1,TRBV15,.,TGTGCCACCAGCGGAACACATGAGCAGTTCTTC,CATSGTHEQFF
many,TRBJ2-5,TRBV5-8,TRBD2,TGTGCCAGCAGCAGATCCACCCGACTAGCGGGATCGGAGACCCAGTACTTC,CASSRSTRLAGSETQYF
few,TRBJ2-5,TRBV7-9,.,TGTGCCAGCAGCCACAGGGTCGGCCAAGAGACCCAGTACTTC,CASSHRVGQETQYF
.,TRBJ2-3,TRBV12-3/TRBV12-4,.,TGTGCCAGCAGCCCTATTAACACAGATACGCAGTATTTT,CASSPINTDTQYF
few,TRBJ2-1,TRBV20-1,TRBD1,TGCAGTGCTAGAGTGAGGCGGACAGGGAATGAGCAGTTCTTC,CSARVRRTGNEQFF
.,TRBJ2-2,TRBV20-1,TRBD1,TGCTGTGCTAGTGAGGGACAGGGGTTCTCGAACACCGGGGAGCTGTTTTTT,CCASEGQGFSNTGELFF